This TCR beta chain was documented in a study of response to subunit inactivated influenza vaccine. Via MiXCR, TCRdb re-called the RT-PCR reads, giving one row per CDR3 protein. The table records fewer than 250,000 distinct CDR3 sequences, 14% of them present only once. Notes on this clonotype: Its target is unknown.

Study findings and constraints: Each seasonal influenza vaccination recruits few new T cells, the authors suggested.

Trimming cost V 2 bases and J 4 bases; bases outside gene matches: 3. The germline gives CDR1 SGHVS, CDR2 FQNEAQ. The CDR3 runs to 15 residues. The sequence was collected from a man aged 45-65 years who received an inactivated influenza vaccine. The V and J genes are TRBV7-8 and TRBJ2-1; 9 bases match TRBD2. The sequencing used CD8+ T cells sorted from PBMCs, collected about 5 days after vaccination. This CDR3 reads CASSLLAGFYNEQFF. In DNA form, the CDR3 reads TGTGCCAGCAGCTTACTAGCGGGATTTTACAATGAGCAGTTCTTC.